A selection of T cell receptor beta chains follows, all from one sample in a study of T cells in Graves' hyperthyroidism and ophthalmopathy. One entry per CDR3 protein results from TCRdb running MiXCR on the multiplex PCR reads. The sample has about 59,000 distinct CDR3 sequences, roughly 50% seen once. Sequenced material: blood. The receptor set was obtained from a woman aged 55-69 years with Graves' ophthalmopathy. The CDR3 runs from the conserved cysteine through the conserved F or W. The D gene is left open where the match is weak. Expanded clones are given a class, and other clones once, few, many or no size at all.

j_gene | d_gene | v_gene | abundance | CDR3aa | CDR3nt
TRBJ1-5 | - | TRBV19 | many | CASSNSGGQYQPQHF | TGTGCCAGTAGTAACTCGGGGGGGCAATATCAGCCCCAGCATTTT
TRBJ2-3 | TRBD2 | TRBV5-1 | - | CASSSGTSADTQYF | TGCGCCAGCAGCTCCGGGACTAGCGCGGATACGCAGTATTTT
TRBJ2-5 | - | TRBV9 | many | CASSVEGISRQETQYF | TGTGCCAGCAGCGTAGAAGGGATAAGTCGGCAAGAGACCCAGTACTTC
TRBJ1-2 | TRBD1 | TRBV12-3/TRBV12-4 | - | CASSSTGGASNYGYTF | TGTGCCAGCAGTTCGACAGGGGGCGCTTCTAACTATGGCTACACCTTC
TRBJ2-3 | TRBD2 | TRBV5-1 | - | CASSPSGGLVDQSYNEQYF | TGCGCCAGCAGCCCCTCGGGGGGGCTGGTTGACCAATCCTACAATGAGCAGTATTTT
TRBJ1-3 | - | TRBV7-8 | once | CASSLGTASSGNTIYF | TGTGCCAGCAGCCTGGGGACGGCTAGCTCTGGAAACACCATATATTTT
TRBJ1-2 | TRBD1 | TRBV29-1 | many | CSVSLTGGRGYTF | TGCAGCGTTTCCCTGACAGGGGGCCGGGGCTACACCTTC
TRBJ2-3 | TRBD2 | TRBV6-4 | many | CASSPGTSGADTQYF | TGTGCCAGCAGTCCCGGGACTAGCGGGGCAGATACGCAGTATTTT
TRBJ1-1 | TRBD1 | TRBV7-8 | - | CATAPGTGGTEAFF | TGTGCCACCGCTCCCGGGACAGGGGGCACTGAAGCTTTCTTT
TRBJ1-3 | - | TRBV10-2 | medium-sized | CASSARDTIYF | TGCGCCAGCAGTGCGAGGGACACCATATATTTT
TRBJ2-3 | TRBD2 | TRBV29-1 | - | CSVDGGRTRGTDTQYF | TGCAGCGTTGATGGCGGGAGGACTCGGGGCACAGATACGCAGTATTTT
TRBJ2-2 | - | TRBV6-1 | many | CASSARARLNTGELFF | TGTGCCAGCAGTGCCCGGGCCAGGCTGAACACCGGGGAGCTGTTTTTT
TRBJ1-3 | - | TRBV5-1 | many | CASRQSSSGNTIYF | TGCGCCAGCAGGCAGTCAAGCTCTGGAAACACCATATATTTT
TRBJ1-2 | TRBD1 | TRBV2 | many | CASSEERDSLYGYTF | TGTGCCAGCAGTGAAGAAAGGGACAGCCTCTATGGCTACACCTTC
TRBJ1-5 | - | TRBV5-5 | many | CASSSFWTELSNQPQHF | TGTGCCAGCAGCTCGTTTTGGACAGAGCTAAGCAATCAGCCCCAGCATTTT
TRBJ2-2 | TRBD1 | TRBV6-6 | - | CASSETGVDGELFF | TGTGCCAGCAGTGAGACAGGGGTTGACGGGGAGCTGTTTTTT
TRBJ2-2 | - | TRBV15 | - | CATSRDRVTTGELFF | TGTGCCACCAGCAGAGACAGGGTAACCACCGGGGAGCTGTTTTTT
TRBJ2-7 | - | TRBV10-1 | - | CASSTGRVTGTPPYEQYF | TGCGCCAGCAGTACGGGACGGGTGACCGGGACACCGCCCTACGAGCAGTACTTC
TRBJ1-2 | - | TRBV19 | once | CASTISTEAHYGYTF | TGTGCCAGTACCATCTCGACAGAGGCTCACTATGGCTACACCTTC
TRBJ2-7 | TRBD1 | TRBV18 | few | CASSPPGTGHYEQYF | TGTGCCAGCTCACCACCTGGGACAGGCCACTACGAGCAGTACTTC
TRBJ2-7 | - | TRBV4-2 | once | CASSQDWGYEQYF | TGTGCCAGCAGCCAAGATTGGGGCTACGAGCAGTACTTC
TRBJ2-7 | TRBD1 | TRBV7-9 | many | CASSLSGQGIYEQYF | TGTGCCAGCAGCTTATCGGGACAGGGAATCTACGAGCAGTACTTC
TRBJ2-2 | TRBD2 | TRBV20-1 | - | CSARDNRAGGDTGELFF | TGCAGTGCTAGAGATAACCGAGCGGGGGGGGACACCGGGGAGCTGTTTTTT
TRBJ1-2 | TRBD1 | TRBV5-1 | many | CASSLGDSGSVYTF | TGCGCCAGCAGCTTGGGGGACAGCGGATCTGTCTACACCTTC
TRBJ2-7 | TRBD1 | TRBV7-2 | many | CASSPRPDRVEQYF | TGTGCCAGCAGCCCCCGACCGGACAGGGTCGAGCAGTACTTC
TRBJ2-1 | - | TRBV9 | - | CASSVIDADEQFF | TGTGCCAGCAGCGTAATAGACGCCGATGAGCAGTTCTTC
TRBJ2-7 | - | TRBV7-9 | - | CASSLVSGPVFYEQYF | TGTGCCAGCAGCTTGGTATCAGGGCCGGTCTTCTACGAGCAGTACTTC
TRBJ2-1 | - | TRBV5-5 | - | CASSSLAANEQFF | TGTGCCAGCAGCTCCTTAGCGGCCAATGAGCAGTTCTTC
TRBJ2-1 | TRBD2 | TRBV4-1 | many | CASSQGRRLAGVEEQFF | TGCGCCAGCAGCCAAGGTCGTAGGCTAGCGGGAGTAGAGGAGCAGTTCTTC
TRBJ1-4 | - | TRBV12-3/TRBV12-4 | - | CASRETEKLFF | TGTGCCAGCAGAGAGACGGAAAAACTGTTTTTT
TRBJ2-3 | - | TRBV20-1 | - | CSATRGADTTDTQYF | TGCAGTGCTACAAGGGGGGCGGACACCACAGATACGCAGTATTTT
TRBJ2-3 | - | TRBV5-8 | many | CASSLSRVSPDTQYF | TGTGCCAGCAGCTTGTCGCGGGTCTCGCCGGATACGCAGTATTTT
TRBJ1-2 | - | TRBV20-1 | - | CSVPFRVAIFLCANYGYTF | TGCAGTGTCCCTTTTAGAGTGGCTATATTCTTATGTGCTAACTATGGCTACACCTTC
TRBJ2-2 | TRBD2 | TRBV20-1 | - | CSAQREGTGTGELFF | TGCAGTGCCCAGAGGGAGGGGACTGGCACCGGGGAGCTGTTTTTT
TRBJ2-3 | TRBD2 | TRBV4-1 | medium-sized | CASRSGEGPDTQYF | TGCGCCAGCCGATCGGGGGAGGGCCCAGATACGCAGTATTTT
TRBJ2-1 | - | TRBV6-2/TRBV6-3 | many | CASGEYNEQFF | TGTGCCAGCGGGGAATACAATGAGCAGTTCTTC
TRBJ1-2 | - | TRBV29-1 | - | CSVEHTTGIGYGYTF | TGCAGCGTTGAACATACGACAGGCATCGGATATGGCTACACCTTC
TRBJ1-2 | - | TRBV12-3/TRBV12-4 | - | CASSLGFNSYGYTF | TGTGCCAGCAGTTTAGGGTTTAACAGCTATGGCTACACCTTC
TRBJ1-2 | - | TRBV12-3/TRBV12-4 | - | CASSLDSGTW | TGTGCCAGCAGTTTAGATTCCGGTACGTGG
TRBJ2-6 | - | TRBV19 | - | CACGAPRPIVLTF | TGTGCCTGCGGGGCACCCCGCCCAATCGTCCTGACTTTC
TRBJ1-3 | - | TRBV20-1 | - | CSGRSSGNTIYF | TGCAGTGGAAGGAGCTCTGGAAACACCATATATTTT
TRBJ1-1 | - | TRBV29-1 | - | CSVDRTDRNEAFF | TGCAGCGTTGACAGGACCGATCGGAATGAAGCTTTCTTT
TRBJ1-4 | TRBD1 | TRBV9 | - | CASSVMPGQGVWEKLFF | TGTGCCAGCAGCGTAATGCCGGGACAGGGGGTATGGGAAAAACTGTTTTTT
TRBJ2-2 | TRBD2 | TRBV29-1 | - | CSVEPRGGSSFAGELFF | TGCAGCGTTGAACCCCGGGGGGGCTCCTCCTTCGCCGGGGAGCTGTTTTTT
TRBJ1-2 | - | TRBV6-1 | many | CASSAQGNSIYGYTF | TGTGCCAGCAGTGCCCAGGGGAATTCGATTTATGGCTACACCTTC
TRBJ2-2 | - | TRBV7-2 | few | CASRGELFF | TGTGCCAGCAGGGGGGAGCTGTTTTTT
TRBJ2-2 | TRBD2 | TRBV10-1 | - | CASSSLGAGGGDTGELFF | TGCGCCAGCAGCTCTCTGGGGGCGGGGGGGGGGGACACCGGGGAGCTGTTTTTT
TRBJ2-5 | TRBD2 | TRBV20-1 | - | CSASGTSRRETQYF | TGCAGTGCTAGCGGGACTAGCCGACGGGAGACCCAGTACTTC
TRBJ1-1 | TRBD1 | TRBV2 | - | CASTTGGGVTEAFF | TGTGCCAGCACTACAGGGGGGGGGGTCACTGAAGCTTTCTTT
TRBJ1-1 | - | TRBV19 | many | CASRFRGFDTEAFF | TGTGCCAGTAGGTTCCGCGGTTTCGACACTGAAGCTTTCTTT
TRBJ1-5 | - | TRBV5-5 | many | CASSLVRGSGNQPQHF | TGTGCCAGCAGCTTGGTGAGAGGGTCGGGCAATCAGCCCCAGCATTTT
TRBJ2-7 | - | TRBV7-9 | medium-sized | CASSLSYYEQYF | TGTGCCAGCAGCTTATCCTACTACGAGCAGTACTTC
TRBJ1-5 | - | TRBV20-1 | - | CSAQAEGQPQHF | TGCAGTGCCCAGGCCGAGGGTCAGCCCCAGCATTTT
TRBJ2-3 | TRBD1 | TRBV19 | - | CASSIQGAWTDTQYF | TGTGCCAGTAGTATACAGGGGGCGTGGACAGATACGCAGTATTTT
TRBJ2-3 | TRBD2 | TRBV10-1 | - | CASSEGTSGSPSTDTQYF | TGCGCCAGCAGTGAGGGAACTAGCGGGAGCCCGAGCACAGATACGCAGTATTTT
TRBJ2-7 | TRBD2 | TRBV20-1 | - | CSAAGTSGDSYEQYF | TGCAGTGCTGCCGGGACTAGCGGGGACTCCTACGAGCAGTACTTC
TRBJ1-1 | - | TRBV24-1 | - | CATSDWGAKPEAFF | TGTGCCACCAGTGATTGGGGGGCTAAACCTGAAGCTTTCTTT
TRBJ2-5 | TRBD1 | TRBV19 | many | CASSMGTGPLRTQYF | TGTGCCAGTAGTATGGGGACAGGACCTTTACGGACCCAGTACTTC
TRBJ2-1 | TRBD2 | TRBV20-1 | medium-sized | CSARDPSHLAGGNNEQFF | TGCAGTGCTAGAGACCCCTCTCACCTAGCGGGTGGAAACAATGAGCAGTTCTTC
TRBJ2-7 | - | TRBV6-1 | many | CASSFVQDNSYEQYF | TGTGCCAGCAGTTTCGTCCAGGACAACTCCTACGAGCAGTACTTC